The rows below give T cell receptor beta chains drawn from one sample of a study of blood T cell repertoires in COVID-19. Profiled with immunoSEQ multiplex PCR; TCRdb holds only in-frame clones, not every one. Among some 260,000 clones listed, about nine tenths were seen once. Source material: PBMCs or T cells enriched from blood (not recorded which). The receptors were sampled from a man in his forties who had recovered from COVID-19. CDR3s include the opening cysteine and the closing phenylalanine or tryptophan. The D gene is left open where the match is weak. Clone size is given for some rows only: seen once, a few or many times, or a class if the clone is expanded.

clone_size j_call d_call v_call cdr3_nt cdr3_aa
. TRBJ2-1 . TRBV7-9 TGTGCCAGCAGCTTAGCCATCACAGGGAATGAGCAGTTCTTC CASSLAITGNEQFF
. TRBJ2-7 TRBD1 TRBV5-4 TGTGCCAGCAGTCGGGACAGGTACTACGAGCAGTACTTC CASSRDRYYEQYF
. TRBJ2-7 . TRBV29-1 TGCAGCGTTGCAGGGGCCTACGAGCAGTACTTC CSVAGAYEQYF
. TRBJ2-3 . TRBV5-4 TGTGCCAGCAGCTTGGCTCGCGGTTCTAGCACAGATACGCAGTATTTT CASSLARGSSTDTQYF
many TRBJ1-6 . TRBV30 TGTGCCTGGGACAGAAGCGGACCCCTCCACTTT CAWDRSGPLHF
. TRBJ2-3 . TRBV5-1 TGCGCCAGCAGCTTGAACTCAGATACGCAGTATTTT CASSLNSDTQYF
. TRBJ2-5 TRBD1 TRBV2 TGTGCCAGCAGTGAACCGGGACAGGGTAGGGGGACCCAGTACTTC CASSEPGQGRGTQYF
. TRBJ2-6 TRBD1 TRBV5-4 TGTGCCAGCAGCCCAGGGACAGGGGAATCTGGGGCCAACGTCCTGACTTTC CASSPGTGESGANVLTF
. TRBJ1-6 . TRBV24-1 TGTGCCACCAGTGATTTGAGGGACGGGAGGCCGTTTTGTTCACCCCTCCACTTT CATSDLRDGRPFCSPLHF
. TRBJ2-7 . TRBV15 TGTGCCACCGGGAGACGGACAGCAGACGAGCAGTACTTC CATGRRTADEQYF
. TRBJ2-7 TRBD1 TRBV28 TGTGCCAGCAGTCAGAGTTCCGGACAGGGGAACTACGAGCAGTACTTC CASSQSSGQGNYEQYF
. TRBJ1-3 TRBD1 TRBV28 TGTGCCAGCAGTACGCCCCTACAGGGGGCGCGGGGAAACACCATATATTTT CASSTPLQGARGNTIYF
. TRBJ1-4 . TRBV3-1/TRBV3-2 TGTGCCAGCAGCCTTCGAGGAACTAATGAAAAACTGTTTTTT CASSLRGTNEKLFF
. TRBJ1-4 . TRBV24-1 TGTGCCACCAGTGATTTGTCAAGAGGCAAACCGTCCGATGAAAAACTGTTTTTT CATSDLSRGKPSDEKLFF
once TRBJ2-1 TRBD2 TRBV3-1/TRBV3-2 TGTGCCAGCAGCCAAGGGTTCTCACTAGCGGGAGGACAACTGTACAATGAGCAGTTCTTC CASSQGFSLAGGQLYNEQFF
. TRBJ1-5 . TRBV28 TGTGCCAGCCAATATGCCTGGGGCGGCAATCAGCCCCAGCATTTT CASQYAWGGNQPQHF
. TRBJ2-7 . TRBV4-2 TGTGCCAGCAGCCTTAATGGAGCGAGGGAGCAGTACTTC CASSLNGAREQYF
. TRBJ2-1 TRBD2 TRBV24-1 TGTGCCACCAGTGATTTTAGCGGGAGGAGATATGAGCAGTTCTTC CATSDFSGRRYEQFF
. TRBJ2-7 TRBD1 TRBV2 TGTGCCAGCCTGTCAGGGGGCACCATCGACGAGCAGTACTTC CASLSGGTIDEQYF
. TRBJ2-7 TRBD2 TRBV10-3 TGTGCCATCAGCTCGGGACTAGCGGGGTTCGAGCAGTACTTC CAISSGLAGFEQYF
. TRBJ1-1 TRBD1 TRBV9 TGTGCCAGCAGCGGAAAATCGTACAGGGGGCATTTGGGCACTGAAGCTTTCTTT CASSGKSYRGHLGTEAFF
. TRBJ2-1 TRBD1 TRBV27 TGTGCCAGCAGGCCCGACAGGGAAGGTTACAATGAGCAGTTCTTC CASRPDREGYNEQFF
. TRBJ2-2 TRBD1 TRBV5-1 TGCGCCAGCAGCTTACTACCGACAGGGGGCGGTGACACCGGGGAGCTGTTTTTT CASSLLPTGGGDTGELFF
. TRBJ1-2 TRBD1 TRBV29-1 TGCAGCTTCAACTCCGGGACAGAGTATGGCTACACCTTC CSFNSGTEYGYTF
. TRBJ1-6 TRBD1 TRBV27 TGTGCCAGCAGTCCCCTTCAGGGGGGCTATAATTCACCCCTCCACTTT CASSPLQGGYNSPLHF